The text below deals with one T cell receptor (beta chain). The antigen is not known. This entry belongs to a study of OX40 agonist ivuxolimab in advanced cancers. Looking at the study overall: A diagnosis of hepatocellular carcinoma, melanoma, renal cell or head and neck cancer was present in dose-escalation patients. Subjects had a mean age of around 63 years, with a range of roughly 23 to 80; around 84% were male. General observations from the study: Researchers did not determine the expanded peripheral T cells' antigen specificity. Some nonresponders also had low normalized T-cell clonal expansion.

Assay used: immunoSEQ multiplex PCR; TCRdb lists only in-frame clones, some missing. The data contain fewer than 80,000 clones, approximately 85% of them seen just once; the ten biggest clones take up around 5.1%. The V gene lost 4 bases and the J gene lost 5 bases, with 19 bases spanning the gap. The CDR3 length is 16 residues. CDR1 MNHEY and CDR2 SMNVEV come from the germline V gene (reference sequence). Here the sequenced sample was CD4+ or CD8+ T cells sorted from blood, taken in a trial of the OX40 agonist ivuxolimab. This TCR derives from an adult with an advanced solid tumor such as melanoma, head and neck, liver or kidney cancer. The chain uses TRBV27 and TRBJ2-3; the D gene could be TRBD1 or TRBD2 (5 bases each). The DNA of the CDR3 is TGTGCCAGCAGTTCTGGACTGCCTGCGAGGGGAGATACGCAGTATTTT. Its translation: CASSSGLPARGDTQYF.